Below are 18 T cell receptor beta chains sequenced from a single sample in a study of Ad26.COV2.S vaccination and SARS-CoV-2 variants. This table comes from immunoSEQ multiplex PCR, and its TCRdb copy is limited to in-frame clones, with some not included. The sample gives 400,000 to 450,000 clones, less than 95% of which show up once; under 4.5% is in the top ten. Indicated treatment: around 19 received Ad26.COV2.S at low or high dose, single or two shots; about 5 received placebo; per-sample allocation not given. Sampling took place 63 days after the first vaccine or placebo injection. This specimen consisted of peripheral blood, obtained in a trial of Ad26.COV2.S vaccine versus placebo. These receptors were obtained from a person aged 18 to 59 who received the Ad26.COV2.S COVID-19 vaccine or a placebo.

This chain links TRBV24-1 with TRBJ2-3, with a tentative D call TRBD1 (6 bases). The CDR3 runs 18 residues. Trimming stripped 0 bases from V and 0 bases from J, with 15 bases between. Germline CDR1 KGHDR, CDR2 SFDVKD. The CDR3 DNA sequence: TGTGCCACCAGTGATTTGGGGGGCAGGGACGCTAGCACAGATACGCAGTATTTT. As protein: CATSDLGGRDASTDTQYF.

This clone came up once. V usage is TRBV5-5 and J usage is TRBJ1-1; 8 bases map to TRBD1. This CDR3 region has 15 residues. The trim removed 2 bases at V and 1 base at J, leaving 4 bases unmatched. The germline V gene has CDR1 SGHKS and CDR2 YYEKEE (reference sequence). This chain's CDR3 is CASSFLGTGNTEAFF. Written as DNA, the CDR3 is TGTGCCAGCAGCTTCTTGGGGACAGGGAACACTGAAGCTTTCTTT.

The J gene is TRBJ2-2, the V gene TRBV7-8, with D possibly being TRBD1 or TRBD2 (5 bases each). Germline V gene sequence: CDR1 SGHVS, CDR2 FQNEAQ. This CDR3 comprises 19 residues. Deletions cut 7 bases from V and 2 bases from J, with 26 bases between. The CDR3 nucleotides are TGTGCCAGCATCCGTAGACACTCCGGGACCCTCCTAAACACCGGGGAGCTGTTTTTT. Its translation is CASIRRHSGTLLNTGELFF.

The J gene is TRBJ2-3, the V gene TRBV5-8; D is uncertain. This CDR3 region has 14 residues. Germline CDR1 and CDR2: SGHTS and YDEGEE. V lost 2 bases to trimming and J lost 1 base, with 8 bases between them. The CDR3 protein is CASSFDRRTDTQYF. The CDR3 bases are TGTGCCAGCAGCTTTGACCGACGCACAGATACGCAGTATTTT.

The chain employs TRBV7-2 and TRBJ2-3, with D possibly TRBD2 on 6 matching bases. The CDR3 runs to 16 residues. Germline lookup yields CDR1 SGHTA and CDR2 FQGNSA. V lost 3 bases to trimming and J lost 4 bases, with 17 bases between them. The CDR3 loop is CASSFTLGGNPDTQYF. CDR3 DNA sequence: TGTGCCAGCAGCTTCACCCTGGGCGGGAACCCAGATACGCAGTATTTT.

The chain joins TRBV6-4 to TRBJ2-7; perhaps TRBD2 as D (5 bases). This CDR3 is built from 13 residues. The germline V and J ends were trimmed by 8 bases and 3 bases, with 14 bases remaining between them. CDR1 MRHNA and CDR2 SNTAGT come from the germline V gene. The CDR3 bases are TGTGCCAGCCCCCCCGCGCGGGTCTACGAGCAGTACTTC. Protein: CASPPARVYEQYF.

On this clone: The sample holds other DNA sequences that translate to the same CDR3. The chain recombines TRBV27 with TRBJ1-6; D unresolved. Trimming took off 3 bases at V and 5 bases at J, with 5 bases between the two ends. Germline loops: CDR1 MNHEY, CDR2 SMNVEV (reference sequence). CDR3 size: 13 residues. The CDR3 sequence is CASSFQNNSPLHF. DNA of the CDR3: TGTGCCAGCAGTTTCCAAAATAATTCACCCCTCCACTTT.

This chain joins TRBV5-4 and TRBJ2-7; 7 bases are shared with TRBD1. This CDR3 spans 14 amino acids. Germline CDR1 is SGHNT and CDR2 is YYREEE (reference sequence). With 4 bases clipped from V and 4 bases from J, the junction kept 8 bases outside the gene matches. The CDR3 loop reads CASSPWDRRYEQYF. The CDR3 DNA is TGTGCCAGCAGCCCCTGGGACAGAAGGTACGAGCAGTACTTC.

The gene calls are TRBV6-5 and TRBJ1-2, with D perhaps matching TRBD1 (5 bases). The germline V gene encodes CDR1 MNHEY and CDR2 SVGAGI. The CDR3 extends over 15 amino acids. Trimming cost V 6 bases and J 4 bases, with 18 bases left between them. As DNA, the CDR3 is TGTGCCAGCAGCCCATTCAGTGGGGGAGGCTATGGCTACACCTTC. As protein: CASSPFSGGGYGYTF.

The CDR3 sequence is CASSLFGSGGTDTQYF. The DNA for the CDR3 is TGCGCCAGCAGCTTGTTTGGTAGTGGAGGCACAGATACGCAGTATTTT. The chain carries TRBV5-1 and TRBJ2-3; D is uncertain. V lost 1 base and J lost 1, with 13 bases in between. CDR1 and CDR2 (germline): SGHRS, YFSETQ. This CDR3 is built from 16 residues.

This clone appeared a single time. The chain carries TRBV4-2 and TRBJ1-5; no firm D call. Looked up from germline, CDR1 is LGHNA and CDR2 is YNFKEQ. This CDR3 comprises 14 residues. Deletions cut 1 base from V and 3 bases from J, with 7 bases between. For the CDR3, the DNA is TGTGCCAGCAGCCAAGGGAGATCCAATCAGCCCCAGCATTTT. This encodes CASSQGRSNQPQHF.

This rearrangement joins TRBV13 to TRBJ2-3; D perhaps matches TRBD2 (5 bases). The germline gives CDR1 PRHDT, CDR2 FYEKMQ (reference sequence). There are 15 residues in the CDR3. The germline V and J ends were trimmed by 0 bases and 0 bases, with 7 bases remaining between them. CDR3 protein: CASSLGGSSTDTQYF. CDR3 sequence (DNA): TGTGCCAGCAGCTTAGGAGGGAGCAGCACAGATACGCAGTATTTT. The whole variable domain, remainder taken from reference TRBV13 and TRBJ2-3, is AAGVIQSPRHLIKEKRETATLKCYPIPRHDTVYWYQQGPGQDPQFLISFYEKMQSDKGSIPDRFSAQQFSDYHSELNMSSLELGDSALYFCASSLGGSSTDTQYFGPGTRLTVL.

The chain's CDR3 is CASSRLSEEGNTIYF. The CDR3 DNA reads TGTGCCAGCAGTCGATTGAGCGAAGAAGGAAACACCATATATTTT. The chain couples TRBV6-2 or TRBV6-3 to TRBJ1-3; D not resolved. The CDR3 covers 15 residues. The ends were cut back, 5 bases at V and 4 bases at J, with 15 bases in the middle. Germline V gives CDR1 MNHEY, CDR2 SVGEGT.

This clone appeared once. The V and J genes are TRBV7-2 and TRBJ2-7; the D is unclear. Germline V gene sequence: CDR1 SGHTA, CDR2 FQGNSA. The V and J ends lost 1 base and 5 bases respectively, with 6 bases between them. This CDR3 comprises 12 residues. The CDR3 loop reads CASSLVPHEQYF. In DNA, the CDR3 is TGTGCCAGCAGCTTAGTGCCCCACGAGCAGTACTTC. The variable domain in full, with the rest retrieved from reference TRBV7-2 and TRBJ2-7, is GAGVSQSPSNKVTEKGKDVELRCDPISGHTALYWYRQSLGQGLEFLIYFQGNSAPDKSGLPSDRFSAERTGGSVSTLTIQRTQQEDSAVYLCASSLVPHEQYFGPGTRLTVT.

This clone appeared once. Other DNA sequences in this sample translate to the same CDR3. This CDR3 is CASSPDRGNNSPLHF. The CDR3, as DNA: TGTGCCAGCTCACCGGACAGGGGAAATAATTCACCCCTCCACTTT. The rearrangement uses TRBV18 and TRBJ1-6, with 9 positions matching TRBD1. Germline V CDR1 and CDR2: KGHSH, LQKENI. Trimming removed 3 bases from V and 5 bases from J; junction bases left unmatched: 2. The CDR3 runs to 15 residues. The full variable domain, rest sourced from reference TRBV18 and TRBJ1-6, is NAGVMQNPRHLVRRRGQEARLRCSPMKGHSHVYWYRQLPEEGLKFMVYLQKENIIDESGMPKERFSAEFPKEGPSILRIQQVVRGDSAAYFCASSPDRGNNSPLHFGNGTRLTVT.

The chain employs TRBV27 and TRBJ1-5; D remains ambiguous. V was pared by 6 bases and J by 3 bases, with 6 bases between. This CDR3 region has 12 residues. Germline-derived CDR1 and CDR2 are MNHEY and SMNVEV (reference sequence). CDR3 nucleotide sequence: TGTGCCAGCAGCCTCCCCAATCAGCCCCAGCATTTT. Amino acids: CASSLPNQPQHF.

The DNA for the CDR3 is TGTGCCAGCAGTTCGGGACCCCCAGACGACGAGCAGTACTTC. The encoded protein is CASSSGPPDDEQYF. This rearrangement joins TRBV27 to TRBJ2-7; D possibly uses TRBD1 or TRBD2 (5 bases each). V was shortened by 4 bases and J by 5 bases, with 15 bases between the two germline ends. The CDR3 sequence is 14 residues long. Looked up from germline, CDR1 is MNHEY and CDR2 is SMNVEV (reference sequence).

The V gene is TRBV28, the J gene TRBJ2-7; the match to TRBD2 covers 8 bases. Losses at the gene ends were 7 bases for V and 5 bases for J; bases not matched to a gene: 13. The CDR3 has 15 residues. CDR1 is MDHEN and CDR2 is SYDVKM in the germline V gene. The CDR3 reads CASTTGGVEINEQYF. CDR3 sequence (DNA): TGTGCCAGCACTACCGGGGGGGTTGAGATCAACGAGCAGTACTTC.